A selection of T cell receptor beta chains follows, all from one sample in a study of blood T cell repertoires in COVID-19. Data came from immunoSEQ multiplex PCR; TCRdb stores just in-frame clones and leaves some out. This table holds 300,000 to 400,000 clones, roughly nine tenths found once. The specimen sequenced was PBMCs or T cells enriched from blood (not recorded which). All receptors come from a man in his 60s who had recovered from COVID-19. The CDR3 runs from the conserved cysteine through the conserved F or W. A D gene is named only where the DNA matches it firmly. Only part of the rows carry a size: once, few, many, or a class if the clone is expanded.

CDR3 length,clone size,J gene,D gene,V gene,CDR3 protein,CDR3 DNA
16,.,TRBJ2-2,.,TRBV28,CASSLFGGTNTGELFF,TGTGCCAGCAGTTTATTTGGGGGCACGAACACCGGGGAGCTGTTTTTT
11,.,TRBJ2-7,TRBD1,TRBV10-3,CASGTGDQQYF,TGTGCCAGCGGGACAGGGGACCAGCAGTACTTC
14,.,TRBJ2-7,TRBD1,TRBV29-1,CSAGQGVNSYEQYF,TGCAGCGCCGGACAGGGGGTGAACTCCTACGAGCAGTACTTC
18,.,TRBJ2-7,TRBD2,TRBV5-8,CASSSEALAGGLSYEQYF,TGTGCCAGCAGCTCCGAAGCACTAGCGGGGGGTTTATCCTACGAGCAGTACTTC
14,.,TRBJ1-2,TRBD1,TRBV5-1,CASSRDGTGRGYTF,TGCGCCAGCAGCCGTGACGGGACAGGGAGAGGCTACACCTTC
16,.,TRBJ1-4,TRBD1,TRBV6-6,CASSLGQVGGNEKLFF,TGTGCCAGCAGTTTGGGACAGGTCGGGGGTAATGAAAAACTGTTTTTT
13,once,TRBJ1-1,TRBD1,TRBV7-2,CASSLVTGAEAFF,TGTGCCAGCAGCTTAGTGACAGGGGCTGAAGCTTTCTTT
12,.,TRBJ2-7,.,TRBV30,CAWTTGYDEQYF,TGTGCCTGGACCACAGGGTACGACGAGCAGTACTTC
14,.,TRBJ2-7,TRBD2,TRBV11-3,CASSLVAGSYEQYF,TGTGCCAGCAGCTTAGTAGCGGGAAGCTACGAGCAGTACTTC
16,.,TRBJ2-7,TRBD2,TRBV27,CASSKGSSGGSYEQYF,TGTGCCAGCAGTAAGGGGTCTAGCGGGGGATCCTACGAGCAGTACTTC
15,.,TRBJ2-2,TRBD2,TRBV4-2,CASSQTGGPTGELFF,TGTGCCAGCAGCCAGACGGGGGGACCCACCGGGGAGCTGTTTTTT
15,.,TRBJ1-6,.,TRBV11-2,CASSLETGFNSPLHF,TGTGCCAGCAGCTTAGAAACAGGGTTTAATTCACCCCTCCACTTT
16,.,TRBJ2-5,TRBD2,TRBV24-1,CATSVGASGRIETQYF,TGTGCCACCAGTGTCGGGGCTAGCGGGAGGATAGAGACCCAGTACTTC
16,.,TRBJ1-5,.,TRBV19,CASSIPRSTGGVPQHF,TGTGCCAGTAGTATCCCTCGATCCACAGGAGGGGTTCCCCAGCATTTT
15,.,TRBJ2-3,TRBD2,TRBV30,CAWSPPAGITDTQYF,TGTGCCTGGAGCCCCCCAGCGGGGATCACAGATACGCAGTATTTT
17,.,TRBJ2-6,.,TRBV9,CASSVGGGNSGANVLTF,TGTGCCAGCAGCGTAGGAGGGGGAAACTCTGGGGCCAACGTCCTGACTTTC
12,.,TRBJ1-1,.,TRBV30,CARGQPNTEAFF,TGTGCCAGAGGACAGCCGAACACTGAAGCTTTCTTT
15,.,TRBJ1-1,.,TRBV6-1,CASSDVLLATLGAFF,TGTGCCAGCAGTGATGTCCTACTCGCGACGCTGGGCGCTTTCTTT
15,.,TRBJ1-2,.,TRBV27,CASRGLVVTGYGYTF,TGTGCCAGCAGAGGTTTGGTCGTGACGGGCTATGGCTACACCTTC
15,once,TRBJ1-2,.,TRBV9,CASSVGRGGPYGYTF,TGTGCCAGCAGCGTAGGCCGCGGGGGGCCCTATGGCTACACCTTC
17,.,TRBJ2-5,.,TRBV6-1,CASSGLRATAGTETQYF,TGTGCCAGCAGTGGTCTCCGGGCGACTGCGGGGACGGAGACCCAGTACTTC
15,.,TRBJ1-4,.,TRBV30,CAWRGNRVLREKLFF,TGTGCCTGGAGGGGAAACAGGGTTTTACGCGAAAAACTGTTTTTT
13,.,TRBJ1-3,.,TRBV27,CASSSGTGNTIYF,TGTGCCAGCAGTTCGGGAACTGGAAACACCATATATTTT
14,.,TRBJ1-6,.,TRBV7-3,CASSLSGGVSPLHF,TGTGCCAGCAGCTTGTCGGGGGGAGTTTCACCCCTCCACTTT
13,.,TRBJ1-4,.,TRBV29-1,CSVAPGVGEKLFF,TGCAGCGTAGCCCCAGGGGTGGGGGAAAAACTGTTTTTT
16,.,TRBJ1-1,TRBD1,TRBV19,CASISRTGPMNTEAFF,TGTGCCAGTATTTCTCGGACAGGCCCAATGAACACTGAAGCTTTCTTT
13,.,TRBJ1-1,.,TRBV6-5,CASSYGARSEAFF,TGTGCCAGCAGTTACGGGGCGAGAAGTGAAGCTTTCTTT
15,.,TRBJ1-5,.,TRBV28,CASGWTGGLSQPQHF,TGTGCCAGCGGCTGGACTGGGGGCTTAAGTCAGCCCCAGCATTTT
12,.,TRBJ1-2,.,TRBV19,CASRMSGSGYTF,TGTGCCAGTAGAATGAGCGGTTCCGGCTACACCTTC
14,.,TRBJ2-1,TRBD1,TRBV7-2,CASSSTGWGNEQFF,TGTGCCAGCAGCTCGACAGGGTGGGGCAATGAGCAGTTCTTC